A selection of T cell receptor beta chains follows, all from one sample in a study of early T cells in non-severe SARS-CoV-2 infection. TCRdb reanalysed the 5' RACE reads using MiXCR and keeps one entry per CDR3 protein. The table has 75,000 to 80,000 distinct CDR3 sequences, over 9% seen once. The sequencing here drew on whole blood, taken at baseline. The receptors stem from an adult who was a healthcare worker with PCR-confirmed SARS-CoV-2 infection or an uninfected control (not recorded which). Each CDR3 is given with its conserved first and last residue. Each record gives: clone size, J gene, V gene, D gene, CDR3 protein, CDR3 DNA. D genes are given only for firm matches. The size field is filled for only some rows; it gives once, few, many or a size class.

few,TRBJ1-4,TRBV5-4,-,CASRPAGARSEKLFF,TGTGCCAGCAGACCCGCGGGGGCGCGGAGTGAAAAACTGTTTTTT
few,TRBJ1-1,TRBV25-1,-,CASRRTENTEAFF,TGTGCCAGCAGGAGGACAGAGAACACTGAAGCTTTCTTT
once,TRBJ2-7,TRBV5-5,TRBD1,CASSLGDRPYEQYF,TGTGCCAGCAGCTTGGGGGACAGGCCTTACGAGCAGTACTTC
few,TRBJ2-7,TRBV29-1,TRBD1,CSVEGVGQGRDEQYF,TGCAGCGTTGAAGGGGTTGGACAGGGGAGGGACGAGCAGTACTTC
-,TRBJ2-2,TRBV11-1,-,CASSFYSDTGELFF,TGTGCCAGCAGCTTTTATTCCGACACCGGGGAGCTGTTTTTT
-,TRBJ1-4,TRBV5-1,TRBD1,CASSLEGARPTKLFF,TGCGCCAGCAGCTTGGAGGGGGCGCGTCCTACAAAACTGTTTTTT
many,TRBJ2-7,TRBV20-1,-,CSAPPDSGYEQYF,TGCAGTGCTCCCCCGGACTCGGGCTACGAGCAGTACTTC
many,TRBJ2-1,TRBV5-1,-,CASSLVGEGSEQFF,TGCGCCAGCAGCTTGGTTGGAGAAGGGAGCGAGCAGTTCTTC
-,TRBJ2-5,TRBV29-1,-,CSVDTLGVAQETQYF,TGCAGCGTCGATACCCTAGGGGTAGCCCAAGAGACCCAGTACTTC
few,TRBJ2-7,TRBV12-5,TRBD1,CASGFPDRPTYEQYF,TGTGCTAGTGGTTTCCCGGACAGGCCGACCTACGAGCAGTACTTC
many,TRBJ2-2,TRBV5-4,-,CASSVNTGSRELFF,TGTGCCAGCAGCGTTAATACAGGGTCCCGGGAGCTGTTTTTT
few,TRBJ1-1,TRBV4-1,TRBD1,CASSQTGGRTEAFF,TGCGCCAGCAGCCAAACAGGGGGCCGTACTGAAGCTTTCTTT
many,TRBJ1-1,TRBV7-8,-,CASSRGRGAVEAFF,TGTGCCAGCAGCCGCGGGCGGGGGGCAGTTGAAGCTTTCTTT
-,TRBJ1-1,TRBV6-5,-,CASSYTPSTEAFF,TGTGCCAGCAGTTACACTCCGAGTACTGAAGCTTTCTTT
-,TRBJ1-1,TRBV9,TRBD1,CASTRGQSDTEAFF,TGTGCCAGCACTCGGGGACAGTCGGACACTGAAGCTTTCTTT
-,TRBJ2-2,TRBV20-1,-,CSARDKMRDTGELFF,TGCAGTGCTAGAGACAAAATGCGAGACACCGGGGAGCTGTTTTTT
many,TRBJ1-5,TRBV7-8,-,CAITAEPQHF,TGTGCGATCACTGCGGAGCCCCAGCATTTT
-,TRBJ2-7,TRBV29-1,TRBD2,CSAGTSETEQYF,TGCAGCGCTGGGACTAGCGAGACCGAGCAGTACTTC
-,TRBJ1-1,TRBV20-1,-,CSAAGRTNTEAFF,TGCAGTGCTGCCGGGCGGACGAACACTGAAGCTTTCTTT
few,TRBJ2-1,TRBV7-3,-,CASSSGPPESNEQFF,TGTGCCAGCAGCTCCGGCCCCCCGGAGAGCAATGAGCAGTTCTTC
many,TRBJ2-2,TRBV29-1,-,CSVGGSGELFF,TGCAGCGTTGGTGGATCCGGGGAGCTGTTTTTT
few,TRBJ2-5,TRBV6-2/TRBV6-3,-,CASSYVGETQYF,TGTGCCAGCAGTTATGTGGGAGAGACCCAGTACTTC
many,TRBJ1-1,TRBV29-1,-,CSVVPGNTEAFF,TGCAGCGTTGTCCCGGGGAACACTGAAGCTTTCTTT
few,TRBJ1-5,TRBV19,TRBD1,CACNPLGLGDSRNQPQHF,TGTGCCTGCAATCCTCTGGGCCTCGGGGACAGTCGCAATCAGCCCCAGCATTTT
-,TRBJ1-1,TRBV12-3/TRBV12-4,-,CASSLGTPNTEAFF,TGTGCCAGCAGTCTCGGGACACCGAACACTGAAGCTTTCTTT
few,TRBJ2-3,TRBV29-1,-,CSVEVSHTQYF,TGCAGCGTTGAAGTCTCGCATACGCAGTATTTT
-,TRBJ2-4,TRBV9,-,CASSPRVSAGNIQYF,TGTGCCAGCAGCCCCCGTGTGTCGGCAGGGAACATTCAGTACTTC
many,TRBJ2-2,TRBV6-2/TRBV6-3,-,CASRESNTGELFF,TGTGCCAGCAGAGAATCGAACACCGGGGAGCTGTTTTTT
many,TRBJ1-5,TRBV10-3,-,CAIAAGPNQPQHF,TGTGCCATCGCCGCCGGACCCAATCAGCCCCAGCATTTT
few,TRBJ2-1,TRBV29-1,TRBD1,CSVLSKGQGIRNEQFF,TGCAGCGTTCTCTCCAAGGGACAGGGAATCCGAAATGAGCAGTTCTTC
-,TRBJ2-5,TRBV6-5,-,CASSPGQETQYF,TGTGCCAGCAGTCCCGGCCAAGAGACCCAGTACTTC
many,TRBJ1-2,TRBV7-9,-,CASSPTEGRVDGYTF,TGTGCCAGCAGCCCGACCGAGGGCAGGGTGGACGGCTACACCTTC
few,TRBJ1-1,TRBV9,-,CASSPRPENTEAFF,TGTGCCAGCAGCCCACGGCCCGAGAACACTGAAGCTTTCTTT
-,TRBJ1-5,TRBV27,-,CASSLNRAGQPQHF,TGTGCCAGCAGTTTGAACAGGGCCGGGCAGCCCCAGCATTTT
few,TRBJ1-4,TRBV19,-,CASRGVGNEKLFF,TGTGCCAGCAGAGGGGTAGGAAATGAAAAACTGTTTTTT
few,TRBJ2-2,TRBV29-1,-,CSVDKGDRIGELFF,TGCAGCGTTGATAAGGGGGATAGGATCGGGGAGCTGTTTTTT
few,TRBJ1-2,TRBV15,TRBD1,CATSRAGTVVYGYTF,TGTGCCACCAGCAGAGCCGGGACAGTGGTATATGGCTACACCTTC
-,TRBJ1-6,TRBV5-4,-,CASSLGPGDSPLHF,TGTGCCAGCAGCTTGGGACCAGGGGATTCACCCCTCCACTTT
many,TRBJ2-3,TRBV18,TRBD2,CASSREGRTDTQYF,TGTGCCAGCTCCCGGGAGGGGCGCACAGATACGCAGTATTTT
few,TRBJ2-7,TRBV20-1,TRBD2,CSARSGGVSYEQYF,TGCAGTGCTAGGTCCGGGGGGGTCTCCTACGAGCAGTACTTC
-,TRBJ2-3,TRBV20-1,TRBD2,CSASASGGGRADTQYF,TGCAGTGCTAGTGCTAGCGGGGGTGGTAGGGCAGATACGCAGTATTTT
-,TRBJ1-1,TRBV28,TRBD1,CASSQGDRLAFF,TGTGCCAGCAGTCAGGGGGACAGGCTGGCTTTCTTT
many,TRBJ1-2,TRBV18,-,CASSLSGDYGYTF,TGTGCCAGCTCACTGTCCGGCGACTATGGCTACACCTTC
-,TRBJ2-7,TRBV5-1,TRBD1,CASTGTGNSYEQYF,TGCGCCAGCACCGGGACAGGGAACTCCTACGAGCAGTACTTC
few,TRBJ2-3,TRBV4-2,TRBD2,CASSRQTSGGQFTDTQYF,TGTGCCAGCAGCCGCCAGACTAGCGGGGGGCAATTCACAGATACGCAGTATTTT